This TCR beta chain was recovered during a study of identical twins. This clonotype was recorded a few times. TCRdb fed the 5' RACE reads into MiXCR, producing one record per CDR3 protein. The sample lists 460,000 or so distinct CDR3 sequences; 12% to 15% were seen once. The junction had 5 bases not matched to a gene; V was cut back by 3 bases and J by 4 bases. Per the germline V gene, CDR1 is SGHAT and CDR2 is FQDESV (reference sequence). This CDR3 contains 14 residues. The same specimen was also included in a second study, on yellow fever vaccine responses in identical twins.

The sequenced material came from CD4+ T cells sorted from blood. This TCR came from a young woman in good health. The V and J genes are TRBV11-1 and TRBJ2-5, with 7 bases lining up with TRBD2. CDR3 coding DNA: TGTGCCAGCAGCTTTAATCCGGGGGGAGAGACCCAGTACTTC. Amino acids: CASSFNPGGETQYF.